This entry lists 23 T cell receptor beta chains sequenced from one sample in a study of T-cell memory formation after mild COVID-19. TCRdb re-called the 5' RACE reads through MiXCR, storing one row per CDR3 protein. The sample has 400,000 or so distinct CDR3 sequences, 15% to 20% seen once. Sequenced input: PBMCs or a T cell subset sorted from them (not recorded which). These receptors were taken from an adult woman who had mild COVID-19 (a few samples of this study predate the infection). Cell type and time point are not known.

V usage is TRBV15 and J usage is TRBJ2-3; D not certain. The CDR3 totals 17 residues. Deletions cut 0 bases from V and 0 bases from J, with 13 bases between. Germline-derived CDR1 and CDR2 are LNHNV and YYDKDF (reference sequence). CDR3 sequence (DNA): TGTGCCACCAGCAGAGAGCGACGGGCCGTAAGCACAGATACGCAGTATTTT. As protein: CATSRERRAVSTDTQYF.

This clonotype was observed a few times. The rearrangement uses TRBV3-1 and TRBJ2-7; D is possibly TRBD2 (5 bases). CDR1 and CDR2 (germline): LGHDT, YNNKEL (reference sequence). CDR3 length: 14 amino acids. Trimming left V 3 bases short and J 0 bases short, with 9 bases between. The DNA of the CDR3 is TGTGCCAGCAGCCAGGGGAGTTCCTCCTACGAGCAGTACTTC. Translated, it gives CASSQGSSSYEQYF.

The genes are TRBV29-1 and TRBJ1-4; the D is unclear. The CDR3 sequence is 12 residues long. CDR1 is SQVTM and CDR2 is ANQGSEA in the germline V gene. V lost 5 bases and J 8 bases, leaving 12 bases between the germline ends. CDR3 nucleotide sequence: TGCAGCGTTAGCGTACGGAGAGAAAAACTGTTTTTT. Its translation: CSVSVRREKLFF. Together with reference TRBV29-1 and TRBJ1-4, the CDR3 gives the full variable domain: SAVISQKPSRDICQRGTSLTIQCQVDSQVTMMFWYRQQPGQSLTLIATANQGSEATYESGFVIDKFPISRPNLTFSTLTVSNMSPEDSSIYLCSVSVRREKLFFGSGTQLSVL.

This clonotype has just a few counts. The CDR3 sequence: CASSPRVLGAKNIQYF. CDR3 DNA sequence: TGTGCCAGCAGCCCCAGGGTCCTCGGAGCCAAAAACATTCAGTACTTC. The chain combines TRBV7-9 with TRBJ2-4; TRBD1 is a possible D gene (5 bases). Germline lookup yields CDR1 SEHNR and CDR2 FQNEAQ (reference sequence). The V end lost 5 bases, the J end lost 0 bases, and 14 bases lay between the germline ends. This CDR3 region has 16 residues.

In this sample, this clonotype turned up a few times. The chain combines TRBV4-2 with TRBJ2-1; D is uncertain. The V gene's germline CDR1 is LGHNA and CDR2 YNFKEQ. Between the trimmed V and J ends, which lost 0 bases and 8 bases, there was a span of 8 bases. The CDR3 extends over 13 amino acids. CDR3 DNA: TGTGCCAGCAGCCAAGATTGGAGCGATGAGCAGTTCTTC. This sequence encodes CASSQDWSDEQFF.

Only a few counts were recorded for this clonotype. The rearrangement links TRBV4-1 to TRBJ2-3; D is ambiguous. This CDR3 has 16 residues. Germline lookup yields CDR1 MGHRA and CDR2 YSYEKL. The V and J ends lost 0 bases and 10 bases respectively, with 20 bases between them. This CDR3 is CASSQDVRSITIAQYF. The CDR3 DNA is TGCGCCAGCAGCCAAGATGTCAGGTCTATCACAATCGCGCAGTATTTT.

This clonotype was counted between two and nine times. J is TRBJ2-7 and V is TRBV3-1; D possibly corresponds to TRBD2 (7 bases). Germline V lookup: CDR1 LGHDT, CDR2 YNNKEL (reference sequence). The CDR3 runs to 15 residues. V lost 5 bases and J 3 bases, leaving 17 bases between the germline ends. The CDR3 here is CASSEGGPALYEQYF. CDR3 DNA sequence: TGTGCCAGCAGCGAGGGGGGGCCCGCTCTCTACGAGCAGTACTTC.

The chain recombines TRBV7-9 with TRBJ2-7; 11 positions agree with TRBD1. J was trimmed by 6 bases and V by 1 base; bases with no gene match: 2. The germline V gene encodes CDR1 SEHNR and CDR2 FQNEAQ (reference sequence). CDR3 length equals 14 residues. The chain's CDR3 is CASSLGGQGGEQYF. The CDR3 bases are TGTGCCAGCAGCTTAGGGGGACAGGGGGGCGAGCAGTACTTC.

This clonotype was detected only a few times. The rearrangement joins TRBV6-5 to TRBJ2-2; no clear D. Trimming removed 4 bases at V and 1 base at J, with 7 bases between. Germline V gives CDR1 MNHEY, CDR2 SVGAGI. CDR3 size: 14 residues. The DNA for the CDR3 is TGTGCCAGCAGTTCCTGGGAGAACACCGGGGAGCTGTTTTTT. Protein: CASSSWENTGELFF.

The rearrangement links TRBV6-5 to TRBJ1-5; 7 nucleotides match TRBD1. This CDR3 has 15 residues. Germline values: CDR1 MNHEY, CDR2 SVGAGI. The J segment lost 0 bases and the V segment lost 6 bases, leaving 5 bases of the junction unmatched. CDR3 sequence: CASRKGDSSNQPQHF. The CDR3 nucleotides are TGTGCCAGCAGAAAGGGGGACAGTAGCAATCAGCCCCAGCATTTT.

This chain links TRBV18 with TRBJ1-2; D is ambiguous. Germline-derived CDR1 and CDR2 are KGHSH and LQKENI. V gave up 10 bases and J gave up 0 bases, with 18 bases separating them. The CDR3 is 15 amino acids. The CDR3 DNA is TGTGCCACCTACCAGCAGGCCGAACCTAACTATGGCTACACCTTC. As protein: CATYQQAEPNYGYTF. The full variable domain, its missing parts supplied by reference TRBV18 and TRBJ1-2, is NAGVMQNPRHLVRRRGQEARLRCSPMKGHSHVYWYRQLPEEGLKFMVYLQKENIIDESGMPKERFSAEFPKEGPSILRIQQVVRGDSAAYFCATYQQAEPNYGYTFGSGTRLTVV.

This clonotype showed up just a few times. The CDR3 DNA sequence: TGCAGCGTCAGCGGACTAGCGGGAGTCTCCAGCACAGATACGCAGTATTTT. Its translation is CSVSGLAGVSSTDTQYF. This chain uses TRBV29-1 with TRBJ2-3, with TRBD2 matching over 13 bases. Germline CDR1 is SQVTM and CDR2 is ANQGSEA. The CDR3 is 17 amino acids. The J segment lost 0 bases and the V segment lost 6 bases, leaving 9 bases of the junction unmatched.

This clonotype was detected a few times. The chain joins TRBV5-6 to TRBJ2-3; perhaps D is TRBD1 or TRBD2 (6 bases each). The CDR3 spans 16 residues. Trimming stripped 4 bases from V and 2 bases from J, with 17 bases between. Germline V gives CDR1 SGHDT, CDR2 YYEEEE. This CDR3 is CASSPPLGGFTDTQYF. The CDR3 DNA follows: TGTGCCAGCAGCCCCCCGTTGGGGGGCTTCACAGATACGCAGTATTTT.

The chain has TRBV12-3 or TRBV12-4 and TRBJ1-2; D is undetermined. The germline V and J ends were trimmed by 6 bases and 10 bases, with 12 bases remaining between them. The CDR3 is made up of 11 amino acids. CDR3 DNA: TGTGCCAGCAGGGTGGGCAGCCTCTACACCTTC. It is translated as CASRVGSLYTF.

This clonotype came up many times. The CDR3 nucleotides read TGTGCCACCAGCAAGGACAGGGGAACCTACGAGCAGTACTTC. Its translation: CATSKDRGTYEQYF. The chain has TRBV15 and TRBJ2-7; 9 nucleotides align to TRBD1. The CDR3 totals 14 residues. Looked up from germline, CDR1 is LNHNV and CDR2 is YYDKDF (reference sequence). Trimming at V came to 4 bases and at J to 2 bases, leaving 3 bases not matched to a gene. Variable domain in full (rest from reference TRBV15 and TRBJ2-7): DAMVIQNPRYQVTQFGKPVTLSCSQTLNHNVMYWYQQKSSQAPKLLFHYYDKDFNNEADTPDNFQSRRPNTSFCFLDIRSPGLGDTAMYLCATSKDRGTYEQYFGPGTRLTVT.

This clonotype appeared a few times. The chain recombines TRBV5-1 with TRBJ2-2; D is possibly TRBD2 (6 bases). From germline, CDR1 is SGHRS and CDR2 YFSETQ. Trimming pared 0 bases from V and 7 bases from J, leaving 16 bases between. The CDR3 is 16 amino acids. The DNA for the CDR3 is TGCGCCAGCAGCTTGGATGGACACAGGACTATCGGGGAGCTGTTTTTT. It specifies CASSLDGHRTIGELFF.

This clonotype was detected only a few times. This chain joins TRBV4-3 and TRBJ2-7; the match to TRBD2 covers 9 bases. Germline-derived CDR1 and CDR2 are LGHNA and YSLEER. This CDR3 is 15 amino acids long. With 1 base clipped from V and 2 bases from J, the junction kept 3 bases outside the gene matches. The CDR3 nucleotides are TGCGCCAGCAGCCAAGCTAGCGGGGCCCCCTACGAGCAGTACTTC. Translated, it gives CASSQASGAPYEQYF.

This clonotype has a handful of counts. The V gene is TRBV12-3 or TRBV12-4, the J gene TRBJ2-1; 10 nucleotides line up with TRBD1. The V gene end was trimmed by 3 bases and the J gene end by 5 bases; junction bases not matched to a gene: 7. The CDR3 loop spans 16 amino acids. The CDR3 DNA sequence: TGTGCCAGCAGTTTCCGGTTGGACAGGGGGAACAATGAGCAGTTCTTC. Translating gives CASSFRLDRGNNEQFF.

The rearrangement links TRBV7-8 to TRBJ1-1; TRBD1 aligns across 9 bases. With 6 bases clipped from V and 1 base from J, the junction kept 12 bases outside the gene matches. Germline CDR1 and CDR2: SGHVS and FQNEAQ. The CDR3 runs 17 residues. CDR3 nucleotide sequence: TGTGCCAGCAGAGATTCACAGGGGGCAGGGGGGAACACTGAAGCTTTCTTT. Translated, it gives CASRDSQGAGGNTEAFF.

This clonotype has only a few counts. This chain joins TRBV20-1 and TRBJ2-3; 7 nucleotides align to TRBD2. J gave up 2 bases and V 3 bases, and 8 bases lay outside the gene matches. Germline assignment: CDR1 DFQATT and CDR2 SNEGSKA (reference sequence). This CDR3 region has 15 residues. CDR3 protein: CSARSSGVATDTQYF. CDR3 sequence (DNA): TGCAGTGCTAGGTCTAGCGGAGTGGCCACAGATACGCAGTATTTT.

The chain uses TRBV2 and TRBJ2-3; 8 positions agree with TRBD1. The germline V gene has CDR1 SNHLY and CDR2 FYNNEI. With 5 bases clipped from V and 1 base from J, the junction kept 2 bases outside the gene matches. The CDR3 length is 14 residues. CDR3 coding DNA: TGTGCCAGCAGTCGACAGGGGCGCACAGATACGCAGTATTTT. Its protein product is CASSRQGRTDTQYF.

The rearrangement uses TRBV6-6 and TRBJ2-6; D remains unclear. Trimming stripped 0 bases from V and 4 bases from J, with 7 bases between. The CDR3 contains 15 residues. Germline values: CDR1 MNHNY, CDR2 SVGAGI (reference sequence). The CDR3 spells CASSYSNGGANVLTF. The CDR3 DNA follows: TGTGCCAGCAGTTACTCGAATGGCGGGGCCAACGTCCTGACTTTC.

The CDR3 DNA reads TGTGCCATCAGCCCAACTAGCGGGGGGGCCAGGGAGCAGTACTTC. Translated: CAISPTSGGAREQYF. The chain uses TRBV10-3 and TRBJ2-7; 13 bases agree with TRBD2. V lost 6 bases and J lost 7; bases outside the gene matches: 9. The CDR3 totals 15 residues. Looked up from germline, CDR1 is ENHRY and CDR2 is SYGVKD.